The rows below give T cell receptor beta chains drawn from one sample of a study of blood T cells in healthy people across ages. Via MiXCR, TCRdb re-called the 5' RACE reads, giving one row per CDR3 protein. The table shows roughly 1,700,000 distinct CDR3 sequences, with 28% occurring only once. The material sequenced was blood. These receptors all come from a woman aged 25 to 45 in good health. CDR3s include the opening cysteine and the closing phenylalanine or tryptophan. The order of the fields is CDR3 DNA, CDR3 protein, V gene, D gene, J gene, clone size. D genes are given only for firm matches. Some rows have no size entry. The others give once, few or many, or a class for an expanded clone.

CDR3 DNA: TGTGCCAGCAGCTCATTGGCGGGGGGCGGGGCCCAGTACTTC
CDR3 protein: CASSSLAGGGAQYF
V gene: TRBV11-2
D gene: TRBD2
J gene: TRBJ2-5
clone size: NA

CDR3 DNA: TGCAGCTACCAAGTCGCAGGGTGGGAAGGTGAGCAGTTCTTC
CDR3 protein: CSYQVAGWEGEQFF
V gene: TRBV29-1
D gene: NA
J gene: TRBJ2-1
clone size: NA

CDR3 DNA: TGTGCCAGCAGCCCCACTAGCGGGGATTGGAACGAGCAGTACTTC
CDR3 protein: CASSPTSGDWNEQYF
V gene: TRBV4-2
D gene: TRBD2
J gene: TRBJ2-7
clone size: many

CDR3 DNA: TGCAGTGCTAGTGGACAGGGGTTTAATGAAAAACTGTTTTTT
CDR3 protein: CSASGQGFNEKLFF
V gene: TRBV20-1
D gene: TRBD1
J gene: TRBJ1-4
clone size: NA

CDR3 DNA: TGCGCCAGCAGCCAAGACCATTCGGCCCCCGTCCGAGATACGCAGTATTTT
CDR3 protein: CASSQDHSAPVRDTQYF
V gene: TRBV4-3
D gene: NA
J gene: TRBJ2-3
clone size: NA

CDR3 DNA: TGTGCCAGCAGTCCATTGGACCAGGGCAATGAGCAGTTCTTC
CDR3 protein: CASSPLDQGNEQFF
V gene: TRBV12-3/TRBV12-4
D gene: NA
J gene: TRBJ2-1
clone size: NA

CDR3 DNA: TGCAGCGTTGATACTAGCACAGATACGCAGTATTTT
CDR3 protein: CSVDTSTDTQYF
V gene: TRBV29-1
D gene: NA
J gene: TRBJ2-3
clone size: few

CDR3 DNA: TGTGCCAGCAGTCCGGGGACGGCGCTACAAGAGACCCAGTACTTC
CDR3 protein: CASSPGTALQETQYF
V gene: TRBV12-3/TRBV12-4
D gene: NA
J gene: TRBJ2-5
clone size: many

CDR3 DNA: TGCAGCGTTGAGGGGGGGTCCGACTACGAGCAGTACTTC
CDR3 protein: CSVEGGSDYEQYF
V gene: TRBV29-1
D gene: TRBD2
J gene: TRBJ2-7
clone size: many

CDR3 DNA: TGTGCCAGCAGCTACCCTAGTGGAGAGACCCAGTACTTC
CDR3 protein: CASSYPSGETQYF
V gene: TRBV7-9
D gene: NA
J gene: TRBJ2-5
clone size: few

CDR3 DNA: TGTGCCAGCAGGGGGGGGGCCGGCGGTTCACCCCTCCACTTT
CDR3 protein: CASRGGAGGSPLHF
V gene: TRBV2
D gene: NA
J gene: TRBJ1-6
clone size: NA

CDR3 DNA: TGCGCCAGCAGCCAAGATGGCAGGGGGGCGGGAGGGCAAGGTGAGCAGTTCTTC
CDR3 protein: CASSQDGRGAGGQGEQFF
V gene: TRBV4-3
D gene: TRBD2
J gene: TRBJ2-1
clone size: NA

CDR3 DNA: TGCAGTGCTAGAGATTGGGGGGGGAAACACAATGAGCAGTTCTTC
CDR3 protein: CSARDWGGKHNEQFF
V gene: TRBV20-1
D gene: TRBD2
J gene: TRBJ2-1
clone size: NA

CDR3 DNA: TGTGCCTGGAGGTCGACAGGAGCTGGTGAAGCTTTCTTT
CDR3 protein: CAWRSTGAGEAFF
V gene: TRBV30
D gene: NA
J gene: TRBJ1-1
clone size: NA

CDR3 DNA: TGCAGTGCTAGGGCCGGGACAGGAACTAACTATGGCTACACCTTC
CDR3 protein: CSARAGTGTNYGYTF
V gene: TRBV20-1
D gene: TRBD1
J gene: TRBJ1-2
clone size: NA

CDR3 DNA: TGTGCTAGTGGTTTGACGGAGACAGATACGCAGTATTTT
CDR3 protein: CASGLTETDTQYF
V gene: TRBV12-5
D gene: NA
J gene: TRBJ2-3
clone size: few

CDR3 DNA: TGCAGTGCTAGAGAGGCTAGGGGGGCCGATGAGCAGTTCTTC
CDR3 protein: CSAREARGADEQFF
V gene: TRBV20-1
D gene: NA
J gene: TRBJ2-1
clone size: NA

CDR3 DNA: TGTGCCAGCAGCGAGAGGGAGGGACTAGCCGATGGGACCCAGTACTTC
CDR3 protein: CASSEREGLADGTQYF
V gene: TRBV9
D gene: TRBD2
J gene: TRBJ2-5
clone size: few

CDR3 DNA: TGTGCCACCGGCACAGCAGGGGGTAGCAATCAGCCCCAGCATTTT
CDR3 protein: CATGTAGGSNQPQHF
V gene: TRBV15
D gene: TRBD1
J gene: TRBJ1-5
clone size: NA

CDR3 DNA: TGTGCCAACAGCCTAGCGGGAGAGGAGACCCAGTACTTC
CDR3 protein: CANSLAGEETQYF
V gene: TRBV3-1
D gene: TRBD2
J gene: TRBJ2-5
clone size: NA

CDR3 DNA: TGTGCCAGCAGCCTCGCCCTAGCGGGTGAGCAGTTCTTC
CDR3 protein: CASSLALAGEQFF
V gene: TRBV6-2/TRBV6-3
D gene: TRBD2
J gene: TRBJ2-1
clone size: many

CDR3 DNA: TGTGCCAGCAGCTTTGACAGCGGAACCTACGAGCAGTACTTC
CDR3 protein: CASSFDSGTYEQYF
V gene: TRBV5-6
D gene: NA
J gene: TRBJ2-7
clone size: NA